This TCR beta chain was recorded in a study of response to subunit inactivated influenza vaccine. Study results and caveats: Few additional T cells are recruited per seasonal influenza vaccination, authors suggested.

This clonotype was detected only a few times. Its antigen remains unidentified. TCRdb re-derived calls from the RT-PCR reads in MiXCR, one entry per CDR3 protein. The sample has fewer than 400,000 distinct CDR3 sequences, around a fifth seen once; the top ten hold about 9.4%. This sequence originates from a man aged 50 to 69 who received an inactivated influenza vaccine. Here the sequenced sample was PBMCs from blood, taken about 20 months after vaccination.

This CDR3 is CASSYSTSGGEQFF. CDR3 nucleotide sequence: TGTGCCAGCAGTTACTCGACTAGCGGGGGTGAGCAGTTCTTC. J is TRBJ2-1 and V is TRBV6-2 or TRBV6-3; 12 positions match TRBD2. V was pared by 0 bases and J by 9 bases, with 0 bases of the junction left unmatched. This CDR3 has 14 amino acids. Per the germline V gene, CDR1 is MNHEY and CDR2 is SVGEGT.